This TCR beta chain appears in the sequencing data of a study of OX40 agonist ivuxolimab in advanced cancers. About the research overall: Those treated in dose escalation had hepatocellular carcinoma, melanoma, renal cell cancer or head and neck cancer.

Profiling relied on immunoSEQ multiplex PCR, and the TCRdb table lists in-frame clones only, not all of them. Of around 80,000 clones listed, about 92% are singletons. Study-level points and caveats: Certain nonresponders additionally had low normalized T-cell clonal expansion.

Comments on this clone: Its antigen remains unidentified.

The study sampled blood at baseline, cycle 4 day 1, and cycle 7 day 1. The sequence derives from an adult with an advanced solid tumor such as melanoma, head and neck, liver or kidney cancer. Sequencing used CD4+ or CD8+ T cells sorted from blood, obtained in a trial of the OX40 agonist ivuxolimab.

The CDR3, as DNA: TGTGCCAGCTCACCTCCGGGGGCGCCGGCCTACGAGCAGTACTTC. Amino acids: CASSPPGAPAYEQYF. The genes are TRBV18 and TRBJ2-7; D may match TRBD1 or TRBD2 (6 bases each). CDR1 is KGHSH and CDR2 is LQKENI in the germline V gene. This CDR3 region has 15 residues. The germline V and J ends were trimmed by 3 bases and 2 bases, with 14 bases remaining between them.